The text below deals with one T cell receptor beta chain. This table comes from immunoSEQ multiplex PCR, and its TCRdb copy is limited to in-frame clones, with some not included. This sample has 300,000 to 400,000 clones, with roughly 70% found just once. This entry is derived from a study of shared clonotypes between healthy human individuals. V was shortened by 3 bases and J by 2 bases, with 7 bases between the two germline ends. Germline CDR1 WNHNN, CDR2 SYGVQD (reference sequence). This CDR3 region has 13 residues. The specimen sequenced was memory CD4+ T cells sorted from blood. Subset noted: CD45RA-negative fraction. The TCR was taken from a man between 25 and 39 years old in good health. This chain uses TRBV10-1 with TRBJ1-2; no definite D call. The CDR3 loop reads CASSEHQNYGYTF. CDR3 DNA sequence: TGCGCCAGCAGTGAACACCAAAACTATGGCTACACCTTC.